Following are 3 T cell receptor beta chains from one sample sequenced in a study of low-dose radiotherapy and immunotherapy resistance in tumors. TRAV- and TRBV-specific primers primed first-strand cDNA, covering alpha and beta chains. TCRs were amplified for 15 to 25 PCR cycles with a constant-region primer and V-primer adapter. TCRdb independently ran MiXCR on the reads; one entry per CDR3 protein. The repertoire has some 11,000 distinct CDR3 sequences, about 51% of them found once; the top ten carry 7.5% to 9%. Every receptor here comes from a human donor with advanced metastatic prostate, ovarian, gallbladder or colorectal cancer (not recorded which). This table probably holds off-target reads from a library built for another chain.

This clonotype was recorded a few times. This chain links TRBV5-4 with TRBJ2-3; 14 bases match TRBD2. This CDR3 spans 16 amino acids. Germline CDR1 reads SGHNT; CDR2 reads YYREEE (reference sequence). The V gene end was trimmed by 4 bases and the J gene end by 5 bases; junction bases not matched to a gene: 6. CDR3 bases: TGTGCCAGCAGCCCGGGACTAGCGGGAGTTCAAGATACGCAGTATTTT. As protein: CASSPGLAGVQDTQYF.

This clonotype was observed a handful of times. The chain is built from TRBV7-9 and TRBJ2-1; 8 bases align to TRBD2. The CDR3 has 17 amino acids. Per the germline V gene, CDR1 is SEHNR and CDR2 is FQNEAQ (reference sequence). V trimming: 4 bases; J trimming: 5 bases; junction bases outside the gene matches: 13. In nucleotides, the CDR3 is TGTGCCAGCAGCTCCAGCGGGGGCCAGTGGAGGCACAATGAGCAGTTCTTC. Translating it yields CASSSSGGQWRHNEQFF.

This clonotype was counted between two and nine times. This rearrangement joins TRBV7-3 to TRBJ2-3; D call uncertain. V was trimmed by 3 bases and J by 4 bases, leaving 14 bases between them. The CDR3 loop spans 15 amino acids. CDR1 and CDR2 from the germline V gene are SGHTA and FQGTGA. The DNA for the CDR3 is TGTGCCAGCAGCTTGCTAAAAGTGGGCGCAGATACGCAGTATTTT. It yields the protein CASSLLKVGADTQYF.